This record concerns one TCR beta chain sequence. This record comes from a study of blood T cell repertoires in COVID-19. Sequenced by immunoSEQ multiplex PCR; TCRdb stores in-frame clones only, minus some. The repertoire includes fewer than 350,000 clones, 85% of them detected once, and under 2% sits in the top ten. Exposed volunteers were people who met a COVID-19 case within 2 weeks before study entry. The CDR3 extends over 15 amino acids. Germline V gene sequence: CDR1 LGHDT, CDR2 YNNKEL (reference sequence). V gave up 4 bases and J gave up 9 bases; unmatched junction bases: 12. The chain links TRBV3-1 (or the pseudogene TRBV3-2) to TRBJ1-5, with 7 nucleotides matching TRBD1. This sequence originates from a woman aged 25 to 45 who had been exposed to COVID-19. The specimen was PBMCs or T cells enriched from blood (not recorded which). CDR3 amino acids: CASSLGDRAVGPQHF. DNA for the CDR3: TGTGCCAGCAGCCTTGGAGACAGGGCCGTCGGGCCCCAGCATTTT.